This passage covers 13 T cell receptor beta chains from one sample sequenced in a study of shared clonotypes between healthy human individuals. Clones were sequenced by immunoSEQ multiplex PCR, and TCRdb holds only the in-frame ones, with some missing. The top ten clones hold 0.55% to 0.7% of a sample with over a million clones, 75% to 85% of them seen once. The specimen sequenced was memory CD4+ T cells from PBMCs. As to subset: CD45RA-negative fraction. The receptors were sampled from a man between 18 and 35 years old in good health. Some clones in this sample may be carry-over from other donors' samples.

V usage is TRBV2 and J usage is TRBJ2-6; the D gene is possibly TRBD1 (5 bases). This CDR3 has 18 residues. The V and J ends lost 7 bases and 4 bases respectively, with 23 bases between them. Germline lookup yields CDR1 SNHLY and CDR2 FYNNEI. CDR3 coding DNA: TGTGCCAGCACGTTTGCCCCGCAGGGCAGTTTCGGGGCCAACGTCCTGACTTTC. Amino acids: CASTFAPQGSFGANVLTF.

V usage is TRBV28 and J usage is TRBJ2-1, with 9 nucleotides matching TRBD2. This CDR3 region has 16 residues. V was pared by 6 bases and J by 5 bases, with 11 bases of the junction left unmatched. CDR1 is MDHEN and CDR2 is SYDVKM in the germline V gene. The CDR3 region is CASSRGGSGSHNEQFF. In nucleotides, the CDR3 is TGTGCCAGCAGCCGGGGGGGTAGCGGGAGTCACAATGAGCAGTTCTTC. Variable domain in full (rest from reference TRBV28 and TRBJ2-1): DVKVTQSSRYLVKRTGEKVFLECVQDMDHENMFWYRQDPGLGLRLIYFSYDVKMKEKGDIPEGYSVSREKKERFSLILESASTNQTSMYLCASSRGGSGSHNEQFFGPGTRLTVL.

The genes are TRBV30 and TRBJ1-3; TRBD1 agrees at 7 bases. Near its end, the DNA agrees better with TRBJ2-2, so the J call may be wrong. Per germline, CDR1 GTSNPN and CDR2 SVGIG (reference sequence). The CDR3 is 11 amino acids. The CDR3 is CAWQGEQELFF. The CDR3 bases are TGTGCCTGGCAGGGGGAACAGGAGCTGTTTTTT.

The chain couples TRBV28 to TRBJ2-6, with TRBD1 identical over 8 bases. V lost 7 bases and J lost 2; bases outside the gene matches: 10. This CDR3 region has 17 residues. Germline CDR1 and CDR2: MDHEN and SYDVKM. The CDR3 here is CASIQRPGGTGANVLTF. Here the CDR3 DNA reads TGTGCCAGCATTCAGAGGCCAGGGGGCACTGGGGCCAACGTCCTGACTTTC.

Concerning this clone: Other DNA sequences in this sample translate to the same CDR3. The chain joins TRBV7-3 to TRBJ2-3; perhaps TRBD2 as D (6 bases). V was clipped by 1 base and J by 1 base, with 12 bases between them. Germline V CDR1 and CDR2: SGHTA, FQGTGA. The CDR3 contains 16 residues. The CDR3 region is CASSLNLGTGTDTQYF. CDR3 in DNA: TGTGCCAGCAGCTTAAACCTCGGGACTGGCACAGATACGCAGTATTTT.

Concerning this clone itself: This sample also contains other DNA sequences that code for the same CDR3. The chain employs TRBV7-9 and TRBJ1-1; D is uncertain. The CDR3 sequence is 12 residues long. Germline V gene lookup returns CDR1 SEHNR and CDR2 FQNEAQ (reference sequence). The ends were cut back, 5 bases at V and 1 base at J, with 5 bases in the middle. The CDR3 sequence: CASSRENTEAFF. CDR3 in DNA: TGTGCCAGCAGCCGGGAGAACACTGAAGCTTTCTTT.

This chain links TRBV15 with TRBJ1-2, with D unclear. The germline CDR1 and CDR2 sequences are LNHNV and YYDKDF (reference sequence). Trimming removed 3 bases from V and 7 bases from J, with 15 bases in between. The CDR3 loop spans 14 amino acids. CDR3: CATSRTVSSSGYTF. The CDR3 DNA reads TGTGCCACCAGCAGGACCGTAAGCAGCTCTGGCTACACCTTC.

This clone was observed a few times. This chain joins TRBV5-1 and TRBJ2-3, with D possibly matching TRBD2 (5 bases). Germline-derived CDR1 and CDR2 are SGHRS and YFSETQ. The CDR3 is 15 residues long. V was trimmed by 2 bases and J by 6 bases, leaving 16 bases between them. CDR3 region: CASSLGNGVRDTQYF. As DNA, the CDR3 is TGCGCCAGCAGCTTAGGGAACGGGGTGCGGGATACGCAGTATTTT.

V and J are TRBV5-1 and TRBJ2-7, with D tentatively TRBD1 or TRBD2 (5 bases each). V shed 2 bases and J shed 6 bases, with 18 bases lying between them. This CDR3 is 15 amino acids long. Germline CDR1 reads SGHRS; CDR2 reads YFSETQ. Here the CDR3 DNA reads TGCGCCAGCAGCTTCCGGGACGCTAGTGGTGTCGAGCAGTACTTC. Amino acid sequence: CASSFRDASGVEQYF. Together with reference TRBV5-1 and TRBJ2-7, the CDR3 gives the full variable domain: KAGVTQTPRYLIKTRGQQVTLSCSPISGHRSVSWYQQTPGQGLQFLFEYFSETQRNKGNFPGRFSGRQFSNSRSEMNVSTLELGDSALYLCASSFRDASGVEQYFGPGTRLTVT.

This clone came up many times. As DNA, the CDR3 is TGTGCCAGCAGCCCCGGCTTTCTGGGGGCCTATGGCTACACCTTC. This gives the protein CASSPGFLGAYGYTF. This chain uses TRBV5-6 with TRBJ1-2, with TRBD1 as a possible D gene (6 bases). Looked up from germline, CDR1 is SGHDT and CDR2 is YYEEEE. The CDR3 spans 15 residues. Trimming took off 4 bases at V and 4 bases at J, with 17 bases between the two ends.

The CDR3 reads CASSSEDRGTQYF. CDR3 nucleotide sequence: TGTGCCAGCAGCTCCGAGGACAGGGGTACGCAGTATTTT. The rearrangement links TRBV9 to TRBJ2-3; 9 nucleotides agree with TRBD1. Germline V gene data show CDR1 as SGDLS and CDR2 as YYNGEE. Losses at the gene ends were 4 bases for V and 8 bases for J; bases not matched to a gene: 5. This CDR3 is built from 13 residues.

This chain links TRBV19 with TRBJ2-3; D remains ambiguous. Germline V CDR1 and CDR2: LNHDA, SQIVND (reference sequence). Between the trimmed V and J ends, which lost 9 bases and 5 bases, there was a span of 18 bases. This CDR3 contains 14 residues. CDR3 amino acids: CASRAVLGQDTQYF. CDR3 nucleotides: TGTGCCAGCCGCGCTGTCCTGGGTCAAGATACGCAGTATTTT.

Remarks on this clone: A much larger clone lies a single base off, so this may be a read error. The chain links TRBV5-4 to TRBJ2-2; 7 nucleotides match TRBD2. CDR1 SGHNT and CDR2 YYREEE come from the germline V gene (reference sequence). The CDR3 consists of 15 residues. V shed 2 bases and J 0 bases; nucleotides not matched to a gene: 1. The CDR3: CASSFLAANTGELFF. CDR3 DNA: TGTGCCAGCAGCTTCCTAGCGGCGAACACCGGGGAGCTGTTTTTT. Combining the CDR3 with reference TRBV5-4 and TRBJ2-2 gives the whole variable domain ETGVTQSPTHLIKTRGQQVTLRCSSQSGHNTVSWYQQALGQGPQFIFQYYREEENGRGNFPPRFSGLQFPNYSSELNVNALELDDSALYLCASSFLAANTGELFFGEGSRLTVL.